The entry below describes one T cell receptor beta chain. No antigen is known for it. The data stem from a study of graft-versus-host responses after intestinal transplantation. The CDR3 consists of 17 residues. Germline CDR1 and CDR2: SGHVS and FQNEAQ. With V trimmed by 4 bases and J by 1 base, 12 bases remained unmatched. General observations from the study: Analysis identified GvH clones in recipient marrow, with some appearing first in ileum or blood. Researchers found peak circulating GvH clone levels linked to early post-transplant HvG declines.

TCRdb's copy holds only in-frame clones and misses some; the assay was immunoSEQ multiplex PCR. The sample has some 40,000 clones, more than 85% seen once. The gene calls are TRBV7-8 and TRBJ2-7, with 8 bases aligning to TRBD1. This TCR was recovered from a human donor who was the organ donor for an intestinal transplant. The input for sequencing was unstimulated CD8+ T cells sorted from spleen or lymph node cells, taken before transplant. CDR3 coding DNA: TGTGCCAGCAGCTCAAAAGCAGGGGGCTTTATTTCCTACGAGCAGTACTTC. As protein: CASSSKAGGFISYEQYF.